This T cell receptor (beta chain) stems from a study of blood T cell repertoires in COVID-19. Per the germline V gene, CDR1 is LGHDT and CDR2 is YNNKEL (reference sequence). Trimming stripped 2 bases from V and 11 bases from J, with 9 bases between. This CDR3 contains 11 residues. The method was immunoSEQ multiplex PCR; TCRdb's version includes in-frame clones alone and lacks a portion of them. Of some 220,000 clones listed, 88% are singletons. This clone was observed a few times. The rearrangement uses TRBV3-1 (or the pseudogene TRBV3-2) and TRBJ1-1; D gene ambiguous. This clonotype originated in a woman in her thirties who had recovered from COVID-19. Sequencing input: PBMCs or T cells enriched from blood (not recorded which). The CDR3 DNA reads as TGTGCCAGCAGCCAACTAGTGGATGCTTTCTTT. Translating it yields CASSQLVDAFF.